These 15 T cell receptor beta chains originate from one sample sequenced in a study of T cell responses to AZD1222 COVID-19 vaccine. The table came from immunoSEQ multiplex PCR; TCRdb's copy has only in-frame clones and leaves some out. This table has 140,000 to 150,000 clones, about 90% appearing once. Source: peripheral blood, taken 28 days after the second AZD1222 dose. The receptors stem from an adult who received the AZD1222 COVID-19 vaccine.

The table lists this clone with a few counts. This rearrangement joins TRBV18 to TRBJ1-1; possible D gene TRBD1, 6 bases. CDR3 size: 16 residues. The V and J ends lost 3 bases and 4 bases respectively, with 18 bases between them. Germline V gene data show CDR1 as KGHSH and CDR2 as LQKENI. The CDR3 DNA sequence: TGTGCCAGCTCACCCCTGGGGGGCCCCGAGGGCACTGAAGCTTTCTTT. Translation: CASSPLGGPEGTEAFF. The whole variable domain, filled in from reference TRBV18 and TRBJ1-1, reads NAGVMQNPRHLVRRRGQEARLRCSPMKGHSHVYWYRQLPEEGLKFMVYLQKENIIDESGMPKERFSAEFPKEGPSILRIQQVVRGDSAAYFCASSPLGGPEGTEAFFGQGTRLTVV.

The rearrangement links TRBV2 to TRBJ2-1; possible D gene TRBD1, 6 bases. Germline assignment: CDR1 SNHLY and CDR2 FYNNEI. V was clipped by 6 bases and J by 7 bases, with 13 bases between them. CDR3 length equals 13 residues. CDR3 DNA sequence: TGTGCCAGCAGCACCACAGGGCGTAATGAGCAGTTCTTC. It translates to CASSTTGRNEQFF.

The rearrangement links TRBV5-1 to TRBJ2-5; no definite D call. This CDR3 has 13 amino acids. Germline assignment: CDR1 SGHRS and CDR2 YFSETQ. V was trimmed by 5 bases and J by 3 bases, leaving 11 bases between them. CDR3 sequence reads: CASRLLLKETQYF. The CDR3, as DNA: TGCGCCAGCAGATTGCTCCTAAAAGAGACCCAGTACTTC.

The V call is TRBV11-2, the J call TRBJ1-2; possible D gene TRBD1, 5 bases. This CDR3 comprises 14 residues. V lost 5 bases to trimming and J lost 2 bases, with 12 bases between them. CDR1 SGHAT and CDR2 FQNNGV come from the germline V gene. The CDR3 spells CASSQGHSNYGYTF. CDR3 bases: TGTGCCAGCAGCCAAGGACACTCGAACTATGGCTACACCTTC. The whole variable domain, filled in from reference TRBV11-2 and TRBJ1-2, reads EAGVAQSPRYKIIEKRQSVAFWCNPISGHATLYWYQQILGQGPKLLIQFQNNGVVDDSQLPKDRFSAERLKGVDSTLKIQPAKLEDSAVYLCASSQGHSNYGYTFGSGTRLTVV.

This chain uses TRBV5-4 with TRBJ2-1, with no clear D. Germline V gives CDR1 SGHNT, CDR2 YYREEE (reference sequence). The CDR3 loop spans 12 amino acids. The V end was cut by 0 bases, the J end by 8 bases, with 6 bases between. The CDR3 here is CASSLVLDEQFF. CDR3 nucleotide sequence: TGTGCCAGCAGCTTGGTTCTCGATGAGCAGTTCTTC.

The CDR3 region has the DNA TGTGCCAGCAGCCCCCGGGCGTACGGCGAGCAGTACTTC. Protein product: CASSPRAYGEQYF. J is TRBJ2-7 and V is TRBV7-2; no firm D call. CDR3 length equals 13 residues. Trimming removed 5 bases from V and 6 bases from J, with 14 bases in between. Looked up from germline, CDR1 is SGHTA and CDR2 is FQGNSA.

The chain couples TRBV7-9 to TRBJ1-1, with D unresolved. Between the trimmed V and J ends, which lost 2 bases and 2 bases, there was a span of 3 bases. Per the germline V gene, CDR1 is SEHNR and CDR2 is FQNEAQ (reference sequence). This CDR3 is built from 12 residues. The CDR3 sequence: CASSLSNTEAFF. DNA of the CDR3: TGTGCCAGCAGCTTAAGTAACACTGAAGCTTTCTTT.

The chain links TRBV7-2 to TRBJ1-1; D possibly corresponds to TRBD1 (5 bases). The CDR3 runs 14 residues. CDR1 SGHTA and CDR2 FQGNSA come from the germline V gene. V dropped 1 base and J dropped 5 bases, with 11 bases sitting between them. DNA of the CDR3: TGTGCCAGCAGCTTAGTCTCGGGGACGACTGAAGCTTTCTTT. It specifies CASSLVSGTTEAFF.

This clone was counted once. The genes are TRBV9 and TRBJ2-2; D gene uncertain. The ends were cut back, 0 bases at V and 3 bases at J, with 15 bases in the middle. The germline CDR1 and CDR2 sequences are SGDLS and YYNGEE. The CDR3 consists of 17 residues. The CDR3 reads CASSVDSPHRDTGELFF. The CDR3 region has the DNA TGTGCCAGCAGCGTAGATAGCCCCCATAGGGACACCGGGGAGCTGTTTTTT.

This sequence joins TRBV19 and TRBJ1-6, with D unresolved. The V gene lost 5 bases and the J gene lost 10 bases, with 12 bases spanning the gap. CDR1 and CDR2 (germline): LNHDA, SQIVND (reference sequence). The CDR3 length is 13 residues. CDR3 sequence reads: CASSSRVRSPLHF. In DNA, the CDR3 is TGTGCCAGTAGTTCCCGAGTAAGGTCACCCCTCCACTTT. The entire variable domain, with the rest obtained from reference TRBV19 and TRBJ1-6, is as follows: DGGITQSPKYLFRKEGQNVTLSCEQNLNHDAMYWYRQDPGQGLRLIYYSQIVNDFQKGDIAEGYSVSREKKESFPLTVTSAQKNPTAFYLCASSSRVRSPLHFGNGTRLTVT.

This clone was seen once. The V gene is TRBV27, the J gene TRBJ2-6; 7 bases agree with TRBD2. There are 17 residues in the CDR3. V was pared by 2 bases and J by 3 bases, with 7 bases of the junction left unmatched. Germline CDR1 and CDR2: MNHEY and SMNVEV (reference sequence). CDR3 residues: CASSLILGGIGANVLTF. CDR3 nucleotide sequence: TGTGCCAGCAGTTTAATTCTGGGAGGGATTGGGGCCAACGTCCTGACTTTC.

This chain connects TRBV7-9 to TRBJ1-2; D call uncertain. CDR1 is SEHNR, CDR2 FQNEAQ, per germline (reference sequence). The CDR3 spans 16 residues. V dropped 3 bases and J dropped 10 bases, with 24 bases sitting between them. The CDR3 DNA sequence: TGTGCCAGCAGCTTTTCCCCACCACTCGAGGACCTTGCCTACACCTTC. It encodes CASSFSPPLEDLAYTF. Looking up the rest from reference TRBV7-9 and TRBJ1-2 gives the full variable domain: DTGVSQNPRHKITKRGQNVTFRCDPISEHNRLYWYRQTLGQGPEFLTYFQNEAQLEKSRLLSDRFSAERPKGSFSTLEIQRTEQGDSAMYLCASSFSPPLEDLAYTFGSGTRLTVV.

CDR3 in amino acids: CASSYSPGISYEQYF. For the CDR3, the DNA is TGTGCCAGCAGTTACTCTCCGGGGATCTCCTACGAGCAGTACTTC. This chain joins TRBV6-2 or TRBV6-3 and TRBJ2-7; D is possibly TRBD2 (5 bases). Trimming removed 0 bases from V and 0 bases from J, with 9 bases in between. The germline V gene has CDR1 MNHEY and CDR2 SVGEGT. The CDR3 length is 15 residues.

CDR3 in amino acids: CAMSPQGATEAFF. CDR3 DNA: TGTGCCATGTCTCCGCAGGGGGCGACTGAAGCTTTCTTT. The chain links TRBV10-3 to TRBJ1-1; 8 bases are a match to TRBD1. The junction had 8 bases not matched to a gene; V was cut back by 9 bases and J by 5 bases. The CDR3 runs 13 residues. Per germline, CDR1 ENHRY and CDR2 SYGVKD.

This chain links TRBV7-2 with TRBJ2-7; TRBD1 matches at 7 bases. This CDR3 is built from 13 residues. CDR1 and CDR2 from the germline V gene are SGHTA and FQGNSA. The junction had 3 bases not matched to a gene; V was cut back by 5 bases and J by 2 bases. CDR3 protein: CASSPQGTYEQYF. The CDR3 nucleotides read TGTGCCAGCAGCCCACAGGGGACCTACGAGCAGTACTTC.